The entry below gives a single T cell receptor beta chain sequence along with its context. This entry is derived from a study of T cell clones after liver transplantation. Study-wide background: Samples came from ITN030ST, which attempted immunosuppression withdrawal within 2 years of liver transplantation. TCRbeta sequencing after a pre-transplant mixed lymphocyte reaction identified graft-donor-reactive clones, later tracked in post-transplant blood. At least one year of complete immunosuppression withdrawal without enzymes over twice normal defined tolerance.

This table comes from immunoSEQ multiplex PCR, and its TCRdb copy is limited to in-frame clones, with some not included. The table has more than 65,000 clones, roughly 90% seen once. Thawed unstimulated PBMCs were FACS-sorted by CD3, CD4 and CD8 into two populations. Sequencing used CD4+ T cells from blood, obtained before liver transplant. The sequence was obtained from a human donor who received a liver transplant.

For the CDR3, the DNA is TGTGCCAGCAGCTCCACGGACAGGATTTACAATGAGCAGTTCTTC. It yields the protein CASSSTDRIYNEQFF. V is TRBV5-4 and J is TRBJ2-1, with 7 bases that match TRBD1. This CDR3 is built from 15 residues. V trimming: 3 bases; J trimming: 4 bases; junction bases outside the gene matches: 7. The V gene's germline CDR1 is SGHNT and CDR2 YYREEE (reference sequence).